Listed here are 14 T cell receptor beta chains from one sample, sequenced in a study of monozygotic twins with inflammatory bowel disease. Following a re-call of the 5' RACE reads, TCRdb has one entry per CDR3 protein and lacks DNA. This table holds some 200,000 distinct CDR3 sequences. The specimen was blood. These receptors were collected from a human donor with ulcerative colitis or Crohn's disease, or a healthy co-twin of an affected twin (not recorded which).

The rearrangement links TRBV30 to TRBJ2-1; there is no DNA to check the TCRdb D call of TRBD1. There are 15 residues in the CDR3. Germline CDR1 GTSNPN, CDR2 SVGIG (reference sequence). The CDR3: CAWNMAGGGRIEQFF.

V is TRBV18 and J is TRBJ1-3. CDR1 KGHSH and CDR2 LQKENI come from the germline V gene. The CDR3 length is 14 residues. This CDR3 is CASFPDRSGNTIYF.

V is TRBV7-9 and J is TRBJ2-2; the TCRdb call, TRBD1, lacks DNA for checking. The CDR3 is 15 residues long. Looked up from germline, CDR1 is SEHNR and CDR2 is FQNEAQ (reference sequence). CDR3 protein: CASSYGQGSTGELFF.

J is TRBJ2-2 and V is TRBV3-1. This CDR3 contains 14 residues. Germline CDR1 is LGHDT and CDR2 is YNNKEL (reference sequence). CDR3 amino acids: CASRGVVMVGELFF.

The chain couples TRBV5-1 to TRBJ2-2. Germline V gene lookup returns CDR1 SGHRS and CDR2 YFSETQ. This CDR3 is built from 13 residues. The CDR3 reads CASSLEFTGELFF.

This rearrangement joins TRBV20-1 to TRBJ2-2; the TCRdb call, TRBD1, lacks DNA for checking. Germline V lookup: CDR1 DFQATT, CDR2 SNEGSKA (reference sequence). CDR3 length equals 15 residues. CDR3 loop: CSAREGARGTGELFF.

This CDR3 is CASSVVGSESGANVLTF. The chain links TRBV9 to TRBJ2-6. Germline values: CDR1 SGDLS, CDR2 YYNGEE. The CDR3 length is 17 residues. Full variable domain (rest looked up from reference TRBV9 and TRBJ2-6): DSGVTQTPKHLITATGQRVTLRCSPRSGDLSVYWYQQSLDQGLQFLIQYYNGEERAKGNILERFSAQQFPDLHSELNLSSLELGDSALYFCASSVVGSESGANVLTFGAGSRLTVL.

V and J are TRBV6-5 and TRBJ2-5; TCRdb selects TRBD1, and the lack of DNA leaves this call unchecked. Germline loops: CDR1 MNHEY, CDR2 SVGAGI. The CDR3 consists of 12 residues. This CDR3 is CASSYGKGTQYF.

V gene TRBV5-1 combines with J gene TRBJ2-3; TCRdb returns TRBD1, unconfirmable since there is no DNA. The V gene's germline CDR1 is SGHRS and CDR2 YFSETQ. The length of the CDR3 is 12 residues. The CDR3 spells CASSGAGDTQYF.

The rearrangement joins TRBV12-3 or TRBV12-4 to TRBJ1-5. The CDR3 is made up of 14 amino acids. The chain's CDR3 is CASSPASGGQPQHF.

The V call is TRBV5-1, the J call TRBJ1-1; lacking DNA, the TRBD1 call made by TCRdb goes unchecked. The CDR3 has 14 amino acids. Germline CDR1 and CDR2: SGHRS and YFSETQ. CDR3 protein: CASSPDTTYTEAFF.

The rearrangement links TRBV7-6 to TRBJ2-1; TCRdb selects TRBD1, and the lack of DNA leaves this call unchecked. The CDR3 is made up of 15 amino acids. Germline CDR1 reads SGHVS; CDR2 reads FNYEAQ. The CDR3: CASSPLGQGSRKQFF.

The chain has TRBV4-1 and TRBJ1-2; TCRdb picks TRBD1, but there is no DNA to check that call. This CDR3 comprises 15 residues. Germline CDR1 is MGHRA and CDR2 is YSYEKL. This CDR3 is CASSQERQTVYGYTF.

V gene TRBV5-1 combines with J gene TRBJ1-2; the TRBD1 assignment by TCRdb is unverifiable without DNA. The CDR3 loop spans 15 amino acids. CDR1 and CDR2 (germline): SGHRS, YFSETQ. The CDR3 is CASSWKTDRNYGYTF.